This T cell receptor (beta chain) was recovered during a study of neurological immune-mediated disorders. The length of the CDR3 is 15 residues. V lost 4 bases to trimming and J lost 5 bases; unmatched junction nucleotides: 6. Germline V gene data show CDR1 as SGHDN and CDR2 as FVKESK. In its sample, this clonotype was seen many times. Regarding time point: longitudinal time-point 2. TCRdb itself ran the 5' RACE reads through MiXCR, one entry per CDR3 protein. The table lists about 80,000 distinct CDR3 sequences, over 4.5% of them singletons, with 7.9% in the top ten. The receptor was isolated from a woman aged 60-75 years with multiple sclerosis. The chain carries TRBV14 and TRBJ2-7; 12 bases are a match to TRBD2. The specimen was PBMCs. CDR3 sequence: CASSPSSGGANEQYF. In DNA, the CDR3 is TGTGCCAGCAGCCCGTCTAGCGGGGGGGCCAACGAGCAGTACTTC.